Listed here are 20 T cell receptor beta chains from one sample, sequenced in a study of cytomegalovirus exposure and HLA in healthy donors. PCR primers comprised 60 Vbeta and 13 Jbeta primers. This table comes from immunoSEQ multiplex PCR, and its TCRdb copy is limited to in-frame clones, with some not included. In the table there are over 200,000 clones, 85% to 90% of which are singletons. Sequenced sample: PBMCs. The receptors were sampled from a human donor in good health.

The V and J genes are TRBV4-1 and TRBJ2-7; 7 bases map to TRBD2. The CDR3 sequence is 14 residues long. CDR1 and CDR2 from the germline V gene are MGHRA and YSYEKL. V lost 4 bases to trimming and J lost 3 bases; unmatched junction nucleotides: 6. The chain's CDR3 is CASSLGLVYYEQYF. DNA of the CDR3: TGCGCCAGCAGCCTCGGACTAGTTTACTACGAGCAGTACTTC.

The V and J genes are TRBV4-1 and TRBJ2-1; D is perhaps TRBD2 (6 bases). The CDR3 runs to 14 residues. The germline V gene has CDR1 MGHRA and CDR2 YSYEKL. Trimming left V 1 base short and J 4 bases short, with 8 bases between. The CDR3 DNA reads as TGCGCCAGCAGCCAAGTTCGGGGGTACAATGAGCAGTTCTTC. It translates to CASSQVRGYNEQFF.

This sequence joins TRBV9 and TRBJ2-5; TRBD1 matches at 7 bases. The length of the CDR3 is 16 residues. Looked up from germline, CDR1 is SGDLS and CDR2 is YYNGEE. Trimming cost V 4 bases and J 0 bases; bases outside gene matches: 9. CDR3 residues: CASSPKLGQNQETQYF. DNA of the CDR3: TGTGCCAGCAGCCCTAAGTTGGGACAGAACCAAGAGACCCAGTACTTC.

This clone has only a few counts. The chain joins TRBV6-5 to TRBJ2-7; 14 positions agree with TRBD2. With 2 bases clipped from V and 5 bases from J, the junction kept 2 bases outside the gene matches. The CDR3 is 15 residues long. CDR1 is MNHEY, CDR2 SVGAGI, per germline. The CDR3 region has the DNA TGTGCCAGCAGTTACGGGGGACTAGCGGGAGACGAGCAGTACTTC. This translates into CASSYGGLAGDEQYF.

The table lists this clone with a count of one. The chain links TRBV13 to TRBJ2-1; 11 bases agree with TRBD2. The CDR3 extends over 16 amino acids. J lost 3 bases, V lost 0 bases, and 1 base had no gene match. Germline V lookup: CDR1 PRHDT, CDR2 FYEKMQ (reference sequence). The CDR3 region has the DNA TGTGCCAGCAGCTTAGGACTAGCGGGAGTCTACAATGAGCAGTTCTTC. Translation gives CASSLGLAGVYNEQFF.

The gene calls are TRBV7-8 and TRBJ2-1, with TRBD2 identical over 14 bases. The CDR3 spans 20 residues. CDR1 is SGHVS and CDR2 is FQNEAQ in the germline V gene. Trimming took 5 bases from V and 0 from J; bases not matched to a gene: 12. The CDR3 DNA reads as TGTGCCAGCAGCCGAGGGACTAGCGGGGGCCTCCGACCCTCCTACAATGAGCAGTTCTTC. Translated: CASSRGTSGGLRPSYNEQFF.

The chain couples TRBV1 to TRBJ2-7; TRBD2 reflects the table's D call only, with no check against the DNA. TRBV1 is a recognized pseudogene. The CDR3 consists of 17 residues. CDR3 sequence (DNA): TGCACCAGCAGCCCCAATCAGTGGGAGTCGACCCCCAACGAGCAGTACTTC. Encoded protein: CTSSPNQWESTPNEQYF.

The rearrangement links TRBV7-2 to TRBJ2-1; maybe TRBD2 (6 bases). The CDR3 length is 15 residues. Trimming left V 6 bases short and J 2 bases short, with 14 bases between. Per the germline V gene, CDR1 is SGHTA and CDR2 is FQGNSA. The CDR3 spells CASSRISGPYNEQFF. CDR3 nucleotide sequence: TGTGCCAGCAGTCGGATTAGCGGCCCCTACAATGAGCAGTTCTTC. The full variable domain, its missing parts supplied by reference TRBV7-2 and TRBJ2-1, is GAGVSQSPSNKVTEKGKDVELRCDPISGHTALYWYRQSLGQGLEFLIYFQGNSAPDKSGLPSDRFSAERTGGSVSTLTIQRTQQEDSAVYLCASSRISGPYNEQFFGPGTRLTVL.

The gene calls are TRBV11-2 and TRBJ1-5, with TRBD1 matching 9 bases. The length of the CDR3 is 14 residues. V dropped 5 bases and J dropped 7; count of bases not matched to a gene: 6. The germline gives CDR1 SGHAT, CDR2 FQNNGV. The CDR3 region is CASSEDRGGQPQHF. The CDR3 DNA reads TGTGCCAGCAGCGAGGACAGGGGAGGCCAGCCCCAGCATTTT.

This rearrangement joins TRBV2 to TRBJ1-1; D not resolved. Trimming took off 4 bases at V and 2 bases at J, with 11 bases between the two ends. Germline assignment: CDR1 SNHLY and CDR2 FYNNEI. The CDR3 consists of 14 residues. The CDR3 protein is CASSVSTLNTEAFF. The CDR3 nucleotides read TGTGCCAGCAGTGTCTCCACTCTCAACACTGAAGCTTTCTTT.

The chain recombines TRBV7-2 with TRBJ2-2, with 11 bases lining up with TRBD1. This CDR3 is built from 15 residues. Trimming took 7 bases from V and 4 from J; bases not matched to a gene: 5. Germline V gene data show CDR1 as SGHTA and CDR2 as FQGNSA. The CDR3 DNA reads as TGTGCCAGCACCAGGACAGGGGGCACCACCGGGGAGCTGTTTTTT. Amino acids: CASTRTGGTTGELFF. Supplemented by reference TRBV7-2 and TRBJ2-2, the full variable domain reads GAGVSQSPSNKVTEKGKDVELRCDPISGHTALYWYRQSLGQGLEFLIYFQGNSAPDKSGLPSDRFSAERTGGSVSTLTIQRTQQEDSAVYLCASTRTGGTTGELFFGEGSRLTVL.

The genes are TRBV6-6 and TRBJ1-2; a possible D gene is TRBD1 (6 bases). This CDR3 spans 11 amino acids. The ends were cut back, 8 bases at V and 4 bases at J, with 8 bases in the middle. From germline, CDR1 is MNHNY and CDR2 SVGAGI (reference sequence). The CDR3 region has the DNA TGTGCCAGCGGACAGATCTATGGCTACACCTTC. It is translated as CASGQIYGYTF.

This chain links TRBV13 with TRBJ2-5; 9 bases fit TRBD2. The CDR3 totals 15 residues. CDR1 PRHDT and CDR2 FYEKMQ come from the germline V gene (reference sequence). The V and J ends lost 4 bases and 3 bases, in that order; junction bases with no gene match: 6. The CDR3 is CASSYRVAGEETQYF. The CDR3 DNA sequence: TGTGCCAGCAGCTACCGGGTAGCGGGAGAAGAGACCCAGTACTTC.

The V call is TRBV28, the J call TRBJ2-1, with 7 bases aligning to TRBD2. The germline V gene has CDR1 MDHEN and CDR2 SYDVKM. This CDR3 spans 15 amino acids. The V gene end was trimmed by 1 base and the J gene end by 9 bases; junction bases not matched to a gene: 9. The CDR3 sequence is CASSLSPREQGEQFF. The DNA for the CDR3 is TGTGCCAGCAGTTTATCCCCGCGGGAGCAGGGTGAGCAGTTCTTC. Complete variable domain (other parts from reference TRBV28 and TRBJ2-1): DVKVTQSSRYLVKRTGEKVFLECVQDMDHENMFWYRQDPGLGLRLIYFSYDVKMKEKGDIPEGYSVSREKKERFSLILESASTNQTSMYLCASSLSPREQGEQFFGPGTRLTVL.

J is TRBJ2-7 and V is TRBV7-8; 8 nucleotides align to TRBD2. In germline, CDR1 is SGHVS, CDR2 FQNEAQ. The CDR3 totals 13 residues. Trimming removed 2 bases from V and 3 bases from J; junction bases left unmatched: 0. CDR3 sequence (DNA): TGTGCCAGCAGCTTAAGCGGGAGCTACGAGCAGTACTTC. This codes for CASSLSGSYEQYF. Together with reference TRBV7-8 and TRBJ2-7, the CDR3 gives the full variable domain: GAGVSQSPRYKVAKRGQDVALRCDPISGHVSLFWYQQALGQGPEFLTYFQNEAQLDKSGLPSDRFFAERPEGSVSTLKIQRTQQEDSAVYLCASSLSGSYEQYFGPGTRLTVT.

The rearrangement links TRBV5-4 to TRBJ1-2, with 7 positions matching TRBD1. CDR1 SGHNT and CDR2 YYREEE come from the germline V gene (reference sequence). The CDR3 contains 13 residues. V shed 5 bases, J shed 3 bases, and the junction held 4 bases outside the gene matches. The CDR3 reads CASRFRGDYGYTF. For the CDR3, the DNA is TGTGCCAGCAGATTCAGGGGGGACTATGGCTACACCTTC.

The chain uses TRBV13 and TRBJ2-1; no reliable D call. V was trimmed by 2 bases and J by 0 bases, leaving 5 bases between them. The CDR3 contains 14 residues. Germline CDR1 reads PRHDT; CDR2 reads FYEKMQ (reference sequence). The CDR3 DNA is TGTGCCAGCAGCTTATCCGGCTCCTACAATGAGCAGTTCTTC. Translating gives CASSLSGSYNEQFF. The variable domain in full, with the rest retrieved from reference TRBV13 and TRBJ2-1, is AAGVIQSPRHLIKEKRETATLKCYPIPRHDTVYWYQQGPGQDPQFLISFYEKMQSDKGSIPDRFSAQQFSDYHSELNMSSLELGDSALYFCASSLSGSYNEQFFGPGTRLTVL.

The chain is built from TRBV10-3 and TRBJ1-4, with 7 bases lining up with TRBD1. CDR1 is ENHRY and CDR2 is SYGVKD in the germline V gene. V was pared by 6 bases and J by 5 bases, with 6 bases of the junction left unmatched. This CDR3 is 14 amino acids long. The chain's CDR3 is CAISRQGQNEKLFF. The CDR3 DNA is TGTGCCATCAGCCGACAGGGACAAAATGAAAAACTGTTTTTT.

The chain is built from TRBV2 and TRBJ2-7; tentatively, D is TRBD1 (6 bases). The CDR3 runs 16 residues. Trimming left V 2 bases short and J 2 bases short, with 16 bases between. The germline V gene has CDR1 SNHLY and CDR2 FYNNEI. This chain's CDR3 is CASSEFGQGTTYEQYF. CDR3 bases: TGTGCCAGCAGTGAATTTGGGCAGGGGACGACCTACGAGCAGTACTTC. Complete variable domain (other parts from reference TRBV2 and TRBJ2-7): EPEVTQTPSHQVTQMGQEVILRCVPISNHLYFYWYRQILGQKVEFLVSFYNNEISEKSEIFDDQFSVERPDGSNFTLKIRSTKLEDSAMYFCASSEFGQGTTYEQYFGPGTRLTVT.

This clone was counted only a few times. CDR3 in amino acids: CASSPGWGHNEQFF. The CDR3 nucleotides read TGTGCCAGTAGTCCGGGGTGGGGTCACAATGAGCAGTTCTTC. The V call is TRBV19, the J call TRBJ2-1, with a possible D match to TRBD2 (5 bases). The CDR3 consists of 14 residues. CDR1 and CDR2 (germline): LNHDA, SQIVND (reference sequence). Trimming left V 5 bases short and J 5 bases short, with 13 bases between.